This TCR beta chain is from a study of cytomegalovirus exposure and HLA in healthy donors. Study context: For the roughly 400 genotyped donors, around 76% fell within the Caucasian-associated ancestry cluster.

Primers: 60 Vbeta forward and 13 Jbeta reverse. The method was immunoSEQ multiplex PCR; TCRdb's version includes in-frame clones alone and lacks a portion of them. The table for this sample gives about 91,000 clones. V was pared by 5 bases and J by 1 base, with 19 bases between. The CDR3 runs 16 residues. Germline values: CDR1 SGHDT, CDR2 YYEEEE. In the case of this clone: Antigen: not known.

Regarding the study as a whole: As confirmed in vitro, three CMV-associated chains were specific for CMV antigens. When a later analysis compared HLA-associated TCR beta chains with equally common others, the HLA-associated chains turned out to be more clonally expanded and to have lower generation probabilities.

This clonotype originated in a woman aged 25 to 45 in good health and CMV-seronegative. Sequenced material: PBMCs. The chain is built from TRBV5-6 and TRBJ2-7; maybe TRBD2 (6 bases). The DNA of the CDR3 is TGTGCCAGCAGTCCAGGCGGTGCGGGGATGTCCTACGAGCAGTACTTC. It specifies CASSPGGAGMSYEQYF.